This entry lists 30 T cell receptor beta chains sequenced from one sample in a study of control samples from healthy donors and cancer patients. Only in-frame clones appear in the TCRdb table, and some are missing; sequencing was by immunoSEQ multiplex PCR. The sample includes about 120,000 clones, roughly 90% seen only once; the top ten take around 40%. Sequencing used blood. Receptors were obtained from a man between 45 and 60 years old in good health.

The chain links TRBV5-1 to TRBJ1-5; TRBD1 matches at 8 bases. Trimming cost V 5 bases and J 0 bases; bases outside gene matches: 1. CDR1 and CDR2 from the germline V gene are SGHRS and YFSETQ. This CDR3 is 14 amino acids long. In nucleotides, the CDR3 is TGCGCCAGCAGGACAGGGGATAGCAATCAGCCCCAGCATTTT. It yields the protein CASRTGDSNQPQHF.

The genes are TRBV10-3 and TRBJ1-1; no definite D call. Between the trimmed V and J ends, which lost 3 bases and 5 bases, there was a span of 7 bases. CDR1 is ENHRY, CDR2 SYGVKD, per germline. The CDR3 extends over 12 amino acids. CDR3 sequence: CAISEWRTEAFF. The CDR3 nucleotides read TGTGCCATCAGTGAATGGAGAACTGAAGCTTTCTTT.

This clone was counted a few times. V usage is TRBV5-6 and J usage is TRBJ1-4, with D uncertain. CDR1 is SGHDT, CDR2 YYEEEE, per germline. V was clipped by 2 bases and J by 8 bases, with 10 bases between them. The CDR3 consists of 13 residues. The CDR3 DNA sequence: TGTGCCAGCAGCTTCCGTGCCGCCGAAAAACTGTTTTTT. This sequence encodes CASSFRAAEKLFF.

The chain couples TRBV7-9 to TRBJ1-3; D is unresolved. The germline gives CDR1 SEHNR, CDR2 FQNEAQ (reference sequence). This CDR3 region has 14 residues. The V end was cut by 1 base, the J end by 4 bases, with 8 bases between. The CDR3 reads CASSLVLVGNTIYF. The CDR3 DNA follows: TGTGCCAGCAGCTTAGTATTAGTCGGAAACACCATATATTTT.

This clone was counted only a few times. This chain uses TRBV7-9 with TRBJ2-7, with a tentative D call TRBD1 (6 bases). The germline V and J ends were trimmed by 4 bases and 2 bases, with 15 bases remaining between them. The CDR3 runs 15 residues. CDR1 and CDR2 (germline): SEHNR, FQNEAQ (reference sequence). CDR3 sequence reads: CASSSQGPAPYEQYF. DNA for the CDR3: TGTGCCAGCAGCTCACAGGGACCCGCTCCCTACGAGCAGTACTTC.

The rearrangement joins TRBV7-7 to TRBJ2-3; 9 bases map to TRBD1. This CDR3 has 15 amino acids. In germline, CDR1 is SSHAT, CDR2 FNYEAQ (reference sequence). The J segment lost 3 bases and the V segment lost 5 bases, leaving 6 bases of the junction unmatched. The CDR3 coding sequence is TGTGCCAGCAGCGGGGGACAGGGCCGAACAGATACGCAGTATTTT. This codes for CASSGGQGRTDTQYF.

This chain uses TRBV10-3 with TRBJ2-2; the D gene is possibly TRBD1 (5 bases). Looked up from germline, CDR1 is ENHRY and CDR2 is SYGVKD. The CDR3 is 20 residues long. The V end lost 5 bases, the J end lost 1 base, and 26 bases lay between the germline ends. The chain's CDR3 is CAISTHHLKQAPGNTGELFF. The CDR3 DNA reads as TGTGCCATCAGTACCCACCACCTCAAACAGGCCCCTGGGAACACCGGGGAGCTGTTTTTT.

The chain has TRBV29-1 and TRBJ2-3, with D possibly TRBD1 on 5 matching bases. Germline CDR1 reads SQVTM; CDR2 reads ANQGSEA. CDR3 length: 14 residues. V was clipped by 0 bases and J by 4 bases, with 11 bases between them. The CDR3 loop reads CSVEDLKGPDTQYF. In DNA form, the CDR3 reads TGCAGCGTTGAAGATCTTAAGGGGCCAGATACGCAGTATTTT.

The chain links TRBV7-2 to TRBJ1-2; D is unresolved. This CDR3 has 14 residues. Germline values: CDR1 SGHTA, CDR2 FQGNSA. V was pared by 5 bases and J by 0 bases, with 10 bases between. CDR3 loop: CASSPIGANYGYTF. The CDR3 DNA follows: TGTGCCAGCAGCCCCATAGGCGCTAACTATGGCTACACCTTC.

The rearrangement uses TRBV19 and TRBJ1-3, with no clear D. Trimming took 9 bases from V and 4 from J, leaving 10 bases between them. CDR1 LNHDA and CDR2 SQIVND come from the germline V gene (reference sequence). The CDR3 totals 12 residues. The CDR3 nucleotides are TGTGCCAGCGATAATGGAGGAAACACCATATATTTT. Amino acids: CASDNGGNTIYF. The complete variable domain, with remaining parts taken from reference TRBV19 and TRBJ1-3, reads DGGITQSPKYLFRKEGQNVTLSCEQNLNHDAMYWYRQDPGQGLRLIYYSQIVNDFQKGDIAEGYSVSREKKESFPLTVTSAQKNPTAFYLCASDNGGNTIYFGEGSWLTVV.

This chain connects TRBV5-1 to TRBJ2-3, with D perhaps TRBD2 (5 bases). V dropped 0 bases and J dropped 0 bases, with 8 bases sitting between them. Germline V gives CDR1 SGHRS, CDR2 YFSETQ. The CDR3 spans 15 residues. CDR3: CASSLDGKSTDTQYF. CDR3 nucleotides: TGCGCCAGCAGCTTGGACGGGAAAAGCACAGATACGCAGTATTTT. Using reference TRBV5-1 and TRBJ2-3 for the parts outside the CDR3, the full variable domain is KAGVTQTPRYLIKTRGQQVTLSCSPISGHRSVSWYQQTPGQGLQFLFEYFSETQRNKGNFPGRFSGRQFSNSRSEMNVSTLELGDSALYLCASSLDGKSTDTQYFGPGTRLTVL.

The chain carries TRBV12-3 or TRBV12-4 and TRBJ2-3; D is perhaps TRBD1 (6 bases). CDR3 size: 12 residues. V lost 3 bases, J lost 8 bases, and 9 bases lay in between. The CDR3 reads CASSFGRGTQYF. The CDR3 coding sequence is TGTGCCAGCAGTTTCGGCAGGGGTACGCAGTATTTT.

V usage is TRBV3-1 (or the pseudogene TRBV3-2) and J usage is TRBJ1-1, with unresolved D. This CDR3 contains 14 residues. The V gene's germline CDR1 is LGHDT and CDR2 YNNKEL (reference sequence). Trimming pared 1 base from V and 5 bases from J, leaving 11 bases between. The CDR3 DNA follows: TGTGCCAGCAGCCAAGGCCGGTCAGGAACTGAAGCTTTCTTT. It specifies CASSQGRSGTEAFF.

Only a few counts were recorded for this clone. V gene TRBV5-4 combines with J gene TRBJ2-7; TRBD1 matches 10 bases. Germline CDR1 SGHNT, CDR2 YYREEE (reference sequence). J lost 2 bases, V lost 4 bases, and 6 bases had no gene match. The CDR3 totals 15 residues. The CDR3 DNA reads as TGTGCCAGCAGCCGGGCAGGGACAGGGGCCTACGAGCAGTACTTC. It is translated as CASSRAGTGAYEQYF.

This clone was detected only a few times. The V call is TRBV12-3 or TRBV12-4, the J call TRBJ1-2, with 7 bases identical to TRBD1. With 7 bases clipped from V and 8 bases from J, the junction kept 10 bases outside the gene matches. The CDR3 extends over 13 amino acids. Written as DNA, the CDR3 is TGTGCCAGCACCTATTTGACAGGGAAGGGCTACACCTTC. Its protein is CASTYLTGKGYTF.

The CDR3 nucleotides are TGTGCCTGGAGTAGACGGAGCTCTGGAAACACCATATATTTT. It codes for CAWSRRSSGNTIYF. This sequence joins TRBV30 and TRBJ1-3; D is unresolved. Trimming took off 2 bases at V and 0 bases at J, with 8 bases between the two ends. Per the germline V gene, CDR1 is GTSNPN and CDR2 is SVGIG (reference sequence). This CDR3 spans 14 amino acids. Full variable domain (missing parts from reference TRBV30 and TRBJ1-3): SQTIHQWPATLVQPVGSPLSLECTVEGTSNPNLYWYRQAAGRGLQLLFYSVGIGQISSEVPQNLSASRPQDRQFILSSKKLLLSDSGFYLCAWSRRSSGNTIYFGEGSWLTVV.

This clone was recorded only once. This sequence joins TRBV10-3 and TRBJ1-4, with a possible D match to TRBD1 (5 bases). Trimming took off 3 bases at V and 5 bases at J, with 13 bases between the two ends. This CDR3 comprises 15 residues. Germline V CDR1 and CDR2: ENHRY, SYGVKD. This CDR3 reads CAISDRRDGNEKLFF. In DNA form, the CDR3 reads TGTGCCATCAGTGACCGCAGGGACGGGAATGAAAAACTGTTTTTT.

This clone has just one count. V and J are TRBV5-1 and TRBJ2-5; 10 nucleotides align to TRBD2. Germline values: CDR1 SGHRS, CDR2 YFSETQ. After removal of 3 bases from V and 2 bases from J, the junction contained 7 bases not matched to a gene. The CDR3 is 16 amino acids. In nucleotides, the CDR3 is TGCGCCAGCAGCTCAGGACTAGCGGTTCTGCAAGAGACCCAGTACTTC. It yields the protein CASSSGLAVLQETQYF.

This rearrangement joins TRBV2 to TRBJ1-2; no clear D gene. V gave up 6 bases and J gave up 8 bases, with 10 bases separating them. The germline V gene has CDR1 SNHLY and CDR2 FYNNEI. The CDR3 loop spans 11 amino acids. This chain's CDR3 is CASSGRLGYTF. The CDR3 nucleotides read TGTGCCAGCAGCGGCAGACTCGGCTACACCTTC.

The chain is built from TRBV2 and TRBJ1-2; TRBD1 matches 8 bases. There are 13 residues in the CDR3. Germline lookup yields CDR1 SNHLY and CDR2 FYNNEI. V shed 3 bases, J shed 6 bases, and the junction held 3 bases outside the gene matches. The CDR3 DNA sequence: TGTGCCAGCAGTGATGCAGGGGGCAATGGCTACACCTTC. This sequence encodes CASSDAGGNGYTF.

This chain joins TRBV4-3 and TRBJ2-4; D unclear. The CDR3 sequence is 14 residues long. Deletions cut 0 bases from V and 7 bases from J, with 10 bases between. Looked up from germline, CDR1 is LGHNA and CDR2 is YSLEER. CDR3 sequence reads: CASSQEHRMNIQYF. DNA for the CDR3: TGCGCCAGCAGCCAAGAGCATAGGATGAACATTCAGTACTTC.

The V gene is TRBV28, the J gene TRBJ1-4, with D perhaps TRBD1 (5 bases). Germline CDR1 MDHEN, CDR2 SYDVKM. The CDR3 runs 13 residues. The CDR3 coding sequence is TGTGCGCTGCAGGGTTACGCTAATGAAAAACTGTTTTTT. Protein product: CALQGYANEKLFF.

The rearrangement uses TRBV7-8 and TRBJ2-7; D may correspond to TRBD1 or TRBD2 (5 bases each). V dropped 6 bases and J dropped 3 bases, with 15 bases sitting between them. CDR1 is SGHVS, CDR2 FQNEAQ, per germline. The CDR3 spans 14 residues. CDR3 in amino acids: CASSRGTEIYEQYF. The CDR3 DNA follows: TGTGCCAGCAGTCGAGGGACGGAAATCTACGAGCAGTACTTC.

The table lists this clone with a count of one. This rearrangement joins TRBV12-3 or TRBV12-4 to TRBJ1-1, with D possibly TRBD1 on 6 matching bases. V was trimmed by 8 bases and J by 4 bases, leaving 11 bases between them. The CDR3 has 12 amino acids. CDR3 nucleotides: TGTGCCAGCGCTCAGGGGATCACTGAAGCTTTCTTT. This gives the protein CASAQGITEAFF.

V is TRBV23-1 and J is TRBJ2-2; 7 positions match TRBD1. TRBV23-1 is an open reading frame, and its role is uncertain. This CDR3 region has 16 residues. Trimming cost V 4 bases and J 5 bases; bases outside gene matches: 10. CDR3 loop: CASSLTTGSETGELFF. CDR3 nucleotides: TGCGCCAGCAGTCTTACGACAGGGTCAGAAACCGGGGAGCTGTTTTTT.

The rearrangement uses TRBV6-2 or TRBV6-3 and TRBJ2-7; no clear D gene. The V gene's germline CDR1 is MNHEY and CDR2 SVGEGT. CDR3 length equals 14 residues. V gave up 2 bases and J gave up 1 base, with 9 bases separating them. For the CDR3, the DNA is TGTGCCAGCAGTTACAAGGAAGGGTCCTACGAGCAGTACTTC. Translated, it gives CASSYKEGSYEQYF.

V and J are TRBV27 and TRBJ1-1; the D gene is possibly TRBD1 (6 bases). V lost 6 bases, J lost 1 base, and 21 bases lay in between. This CDR3 is 17 amino acids long. From germline, CDR1 is MNHEY and CDR2 SMNVEV (reference sequence). CDR3 loop: CASSPRQADRSNTEAFF. CDR3 sequence (DNA): TGTGCCAGCAGCCCGCGACAGGCCGACCGGTCGAACACTGAAGCTTTCTTT.

CDR3 sequence: CASSPSSANEQFF. DNA of the CDR3: TGTGCCAGCTCACCCTCTAGCGCCAATGAGCAGTTCTTC. The V call is TRBV18, the J call TRBJ2-1, with D possibly matching TRBD2 (6 bases). Trimming left V 3 bases short and J 6 bases short, with 9 bases between. This CDR3 spans 13 amino acids. Germline CDR1 reads KGHSH; CDR2 reads LQKENI.

The V call is TRBV7-9, the J call TRBJ1-3; 8 bases align to TRBD1. Looked up from germline, CDR1 is SEHNR and CDR2 is FQNEAQ (reference sequence). V shed 3 bases and J 0 bases; nucleotides not matched to a gene: 10. The CDR3 runs 18 residues. The DNA of the CDR3 is TGTGCCAGCAGCTTGGCGCCGGGACAGGTTAGCTCTGGAAACACCATATATTTT. Protein product: CASSLAPGQVSSGNTIYF.

The chain couples TRBV6-5 to TRBJ2-1; TRBD2 matches 9 bases. The ends lost 3 bases at V and 5 bases at J; junction bases unmatched: 5. The germline V gene has CDR1 MNHEY and CDR2 SVGAGI. The CDR3 is made up of 15 amino acids. The DNA of the CDR3 is TGTGCCAGCAGTTATTTGCGGGGGGGAGACAATGAGCAGTTCTTC. Amino acids: CASSYLRGGDNEQFF.